This T cell receptor (beta chain) was found in a study of T cells in Graves' hyperthyroidism and ophthalmopathy. The study's findings and limits: Ophthalmopathy was identified by the model a median 6.5 months ahead of onset.

What was amplified from RNA transcripts were TCR beta CDR3 regions. First-round RT-PCR with HTBI primers amplified the TCR CDR3 region. TCRdb reprocessed the multiplex PCR reads via MiXCR and lists one record per CDR3 protein. The data show 250,000 or so distinct CDR3 sequences, about 15% seen once. Trimming pared 2 bases from V and 4 bases from J, leaving 14 bases between. The germline CDR1 and CDR2 sequences are DFQATT and SNEGSKA (reference sequence). The CDR3 consists of 15 residues. This clonotype has at least ten counts. Antigen unknown. The sequence came from a woman in her fifties or sixties with Graves' hyperthyroidism that later progressed to Graves' ophthalmopathy. The V and J genes are TRBV20-1 and TRBJ2-2; D is undetermined. The sequenced material came from blood. The CDR3 sequence is CSARSYQVLTGELFF. CDR3 nucleotide sequence: TGCAGTGCTAGATCCTACCAGGTGCTCACCGGGGAGCTGTTTTTT.